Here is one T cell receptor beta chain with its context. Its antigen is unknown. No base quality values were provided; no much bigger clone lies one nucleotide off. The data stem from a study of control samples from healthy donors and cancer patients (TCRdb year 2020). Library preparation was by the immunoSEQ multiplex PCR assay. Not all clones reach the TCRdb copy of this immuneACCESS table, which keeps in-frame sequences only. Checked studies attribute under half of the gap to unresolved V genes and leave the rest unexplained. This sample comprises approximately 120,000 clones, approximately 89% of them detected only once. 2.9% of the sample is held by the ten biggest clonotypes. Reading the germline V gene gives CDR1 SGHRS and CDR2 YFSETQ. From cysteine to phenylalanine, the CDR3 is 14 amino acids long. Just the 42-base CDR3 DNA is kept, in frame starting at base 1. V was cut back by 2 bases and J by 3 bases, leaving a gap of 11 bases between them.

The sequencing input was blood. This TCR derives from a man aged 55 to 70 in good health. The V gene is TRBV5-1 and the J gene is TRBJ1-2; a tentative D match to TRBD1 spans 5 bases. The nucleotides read TGCGCCAGCAGCTTCCCCGGCAGGGACTATGGCTACACCTTC. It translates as CASSFPGRDYGYTF.